A selection of T cell receptor beta chains follows, all from one sample in a study of blood T cell repertoires in COVID-19. TCRdb keeps only in-frame clones here, not all; method: immunoSEQ multiplex PCR. Counted here are fewer than 75,000 clones, roughly 84% occurring once; the ten biggest clones make up 3.9%. Material for sequencing was peripheral blood. The receptors come from a man in his 70s with acute or convalescent COVID-19. The CDR3 runs from the conserved cysteine through the conserved F or W. The D gene is left open where the match is weak. Some rows have no size entry. The others give once, few or many, or a class for an expanded clone.

v_gene,d_gene,abundance,j_gene,CDR3nt,CDR3aa
TRBV27,-,-,TRBJ1-3,TGTGCCAGCAGTACCCTGAGAGGCTCTGGAAACACCATATATTTT,CASSTLRGSGNTIYF
TRBV27,-,-,TRBJ1-1,TGTGCCAGCAGTCCTCGACAGGCTTCGAACACTGAAGCTTTCTTT,CASSPRQASNTEAFF
TRBV27,TRBD1,-,TRBJ1-5,TGTGCCAGCGCAAATCCGGGACAGCTTTTTGAAGGGCAGCCCCAGCATTTT,CASANPGQLFEGQPQHF
TRBV29-1,-,-,TRBJ1-2,TGCAGCGTTGTTGCGGGGAGTGGATATGGCTACACCTTC,CSVVAGSGYGYTF
TRBV6-4,-,few,TRBJ1-5,TGTGCCAGCAGTGACGGCGGAAATCAGCCCCAGCATTTT,CASSDGGNQPQHF
TRBV4-3,-,-,TRBJ2-5,TGCGCCAGCAGCCATTGGGCCCGAATCCAAGAGACCCAGTACTTC,CASSHWARIQETQYF
TRBV18,-,-,TRBJ1-3,TGTGCCAGCTCACCCCTGCGGGGCTCTGGAAACACCATATATTTT,CASSPLRGSGNTIYF
TRBV5-1,TRBD1,-,TRBJ1-3,TGCGCCAGCAGCCAAACCGGGACAGGGAACGGAAACACCATATATTTT,CASSQTGTGNGNTIYF
TRBV15,TRBD1,-,TRBJ2-1,TGTGCCACCAGCAGGCCTGGACAGGACAATGAGCAGTTCTTC,CATSRPGQDNEQFF
TRBV11-2,-,-,TRBJ1-2,TGTGCCAGCAGCTTTGGAACAGGGAACTATGGCTACACCTTC,CASSFGTGNYGYTF
TRBV4-2,TRBD1,-,TRBJ1-2,TGTGCCAGCAGGAAACAGGGGGATGGTCGTGGCTACACCTTC,CASRKQGDGRGYTF
TRBV29-1,TRBD1,-,TRBJ2-7,TGCAGCGTTGTTGGCCAGGGGGCGAAAGAGCAGTACTTC,CSVVGQGAKEQYF
TRBV25-1,-,once,TRBJ1-3,TGTGCCAGCAGTGGACGTCTTGGGGCTGCCGGAAACACCATATATTTT,CASSGRLGAAGNTIYF
TRBV13,-,-,TRBJ1-2,TGTGCCAGCAGCTTAGGCGGGGGCTACACCTTC,CASSLGGGYTF
TRBV7-3,-,-,TRBJ2-2,TGTGCCAGCAGCTTATTTTCCGTCGGGGAGCTGTTTTTT,CASSLFSVGELFF
TRBV6-5,-,-,TRBJ1-4,TGTGCCAGTCTACAGGCAACTAATGAAAAACTGTTTTTT,CASLQATNEKLFF
TRBV4-1,TRBD1,-,TRBJ2-1,TGCGCCAGCAGCCAAGACGGGACAGGGGGAACCTACAATGAGCAGTTCTTC,CASSQDGTGGTYNEQFF
TRBV7-9,-,few,TRBJ1-1,TGTGCCAGCAGCCCATCGGTATACACTGAAGCTTTCTTT,CASSPSVYTEAFF
TRBV28,-,-,TRBJ2-5,TGTGCCAGCCTGAACCAGGGGACGTACCAAGAGACCCAGTACTTC,CASLNQGTYQETQYF
TRBV21-1,-,-,TRBJ1-6,TGTGCCAGCAGCAAAGAGGGAGGGGGAAGGTCACCCCTCCACTTT,CASSKEGGGRSPLHF
TRBV18,-,few,TRBJ1-4,TGTGCCAGCTCACCGCAGAGGTCTGGAGAAAAACTGTTTTTT,CASSPQRSGEKLFF
TRBV28,TRBD1,-,TRBJ2-3,TGTGCCAGCAGGCGGACAGGGTACACAGATACGCAGTATTTT,CASRRTGYTDTQYF
TRBV28,TRBD1,-,TRBJ1-1,TGTGCCAGCAGTGAAGCGACAGGGAAGAACACTGAAGCTTTCTTT,CASSEATGKNTEAFF
TRBV5-1,-,-,TRBJ2-3,TGCGCCAGCAGCTTAGACTTTAAACGCTCAGATACGCAGTATTTT,CASSLDFKRSDTQYF
TRBV18,-,once,TRBJ2-1,TGTGCCAGCCCCCCCGAGGGGACAAGCTCCTACAATGAGCAGTTCTTC,CASPPEGTSSYNEQFF
TRBV2,TRBD2,-,TRBJ2-3,TGTGCCAGCAAACTAGCGGGGGGAAATACGCAGTATTTT,CASKLAGGNTQYF
TRBV18,TRBD1,once,TRBJ1-3,TGTGCCAGCTCACTCGCGACAGGGGGAACTGGAAACACCATATATTTT,CASSLATGGTGNTIYF
TRBV19,-,-,TRBJ1-2,TGTGCCAGTAGTATTTCGGGGAACCACTATGGCTACACCTTC,CASSISGNHYGYTF
TRBV5-1,TRBD2,many,TRBJ2-1,TGCGCCAGCAGGGCCGGGACTAGCGGGGCTTACCATGAGCAGTTCTTC,CASRAGTSGAYHEQFF
TRBV7-2,-,-,TRBJ2-3,TGTGCCAGCAGCTTAGCGGGGGCTCTAGATACGCAGTATTTT,CASSLAGALDTQYF
TRBV6-1,-,-,TRBJ1-2,TGTGCCAGCAGTGAAGAGGGGACTAACTATGGCTACACCTTC,CASSEEGTNYGYTF
TRBV7-2,-,-,TRBJ1-1,TGTGCCAGCAGCTTCGCTGGGGGGGGAATAGCAGCTTTCTTT,CASSFAGGGIAAFF
TRBV9,-,few,TRBJ2-2,TGTGCCAGCAGCCCCCAGAAGGAGACCGGGGAGCTGTTTTTT,CASSPQKETGELFF
TRBV5-8,TRBD1,once,TRBJ2-5,TGTGCCAGCAGCCCGGGACAGGGGCTTTCAGAGACCCAGTACTTC,CASSPGQGLSETQYF
TRBV5-1,TRBD1,-,TRBJ2-7,TGCGCCAGCAGCCCGCAGACAGGGGGATCAGGCGAGCAGTACTTC,CASSPQTGGSGEQYF
TRBV6-6,TRBD2,-,TRBJ2-3,TGTGCCAGCAGTTACGGGAGCGGGGCGCGAGGAGATACGCAGTATTTT,CASSYGSGARGDTQYF
TRBV4-3,TRBD1,-,TRBJ1-6,TGCGCCAGCAGCCAAGATAGGGTTGGGACAGAACTCCACTTT,CASSQDRVGTELHF
TRBV7-8,TRBD1,once,TRBJ1-1,TGTGCCAGCAGCATAGAGGGGGCGCCAAGGGTCACTGAAGCTTTCTTT,CASSIEGAPRVTEAFF
TRBV24-1,-,-,TRBJ1-2,TGTGCCACCAGTGTTGACGGGAACTATGGCTACACCTTC,CATSVDGNYGYTF
TRBV28,-,-,TRBJ1-2,TGTGCCAGCAGTGACAGATATGGCTACACCTTC,CASSDRYGYTF
TRBV5-1,-,once,TRBJ2-7,TGCGCCAGCAGCTTGCAGGGAAACCCATCCTACGAGCAGTACTTC,CASSLQGNPSYEQYF
TRBV6-4,-,-,TRBJ1-1,TGTGCCAGCAGTCCCACCGGGGGGGGGTCTGCTTTCTTT,CASSPTGGGSAFF
TRBV10-3,-,once,TRBJ1-6,TGTGCCATCAGTGCCCAAAGTCTAAATTCACCCCTCCACTTT,CAISAQSLNSPLHF
TRBV9,TRBD1,few,TRBJ2-7,TGTGCCAGCAGCGAGCGGACAGGGCCCAAGACCCACTACGAGCAGTACTTC,CASSERTGPKTHYEQYF
TRBV5-1,-,few,TRBJ2-7,TGCGCCAGCAGCGGTACAGGGCACGAGCAGTACTTC,CASSGTGHEQYF
TRBV18,TRBD1,-,TRBJ1-2,TGTGCCAGCTCACCCGGGACAGGTCCCTACTATGGCTACACCTTC,CASSPGTGPYYGYTF
TRBV11-2,-,-,TRBJ2-3,TGTGCCAGCAGCTGGGCAACCTTTAGCACAGATACGCAGTATTTT,CASSWATFSTDTQYF
TRBV5-1,TRBD2,few,TRBJ2-2,TGCGCCAGCAGCTTGACGGGGGGGCAGACCGGGGAGCTGTTTTTT,CASSLTGGQTGELFF
TRBV7-2,TRBD1,-,TRBJ1-6,TGTGCCAGCAGCTTAGTAGGGGGACAGGGTTCACCCCTCCACTTT,CASSLVGGQGSPLHF
TRBV6-5,TRBD1,-,TRBJ2-7,TGTGCCAGCAGTTCACCCTCGACAGGGGACTACGAGCAGTACTTC,CASSSPSTGDYEQYF